The clone carrying this TCR beta chain appeared a few times. The data derive from a study of blood T cell repertoires in COVID-19. Study as a whole: In each case, the material was cDNA or gDNA derived from T cells, B-cell-depleted T cells, or PBMCs.

V lost 4 bases and J 5 bases, leaving 15 bases between the germline ends. This CDR3 is 15 amino acids long. Germline CDR1 reads MNHEY; CDR2 reads SVGAGI. TCRdb's table, derived via immunoSEQ multiplex PCR, lists solely in-frame clones and lacks some. The sample includes about 180,000 clones, roughly 88% seen only once; the top ten take around 6.3%. Patients at the Seattle site were enrolled during active infection and followed longitudinally. This TCR was sampled from a woman in her forties with COVID-19, enrolled during active disease. The chain combines TRBV6-5 with TRBJ1-5; no firm D call. The sample was peripheral blood. This chain's CDR3 is CASSSDGMAYQPQHF. The CDR3 DNA reads TGTGCCAGCAGTTCCGATGGTATGGCATATCAGCCCCAGCATTTT.